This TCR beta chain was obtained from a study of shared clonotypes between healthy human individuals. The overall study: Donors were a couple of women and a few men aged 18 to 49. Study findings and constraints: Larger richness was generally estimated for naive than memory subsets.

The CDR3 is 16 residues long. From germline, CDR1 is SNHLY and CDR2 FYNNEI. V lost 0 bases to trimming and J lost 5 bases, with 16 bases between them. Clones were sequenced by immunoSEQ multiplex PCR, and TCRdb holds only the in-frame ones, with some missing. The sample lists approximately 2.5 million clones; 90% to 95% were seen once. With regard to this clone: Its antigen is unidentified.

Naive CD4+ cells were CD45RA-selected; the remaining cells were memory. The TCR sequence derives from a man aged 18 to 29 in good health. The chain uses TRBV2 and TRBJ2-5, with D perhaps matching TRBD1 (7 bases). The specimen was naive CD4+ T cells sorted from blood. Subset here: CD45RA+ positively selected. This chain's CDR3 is CASSEAPTGRTETQYF. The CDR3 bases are TGTGCCAGCAGTGAAGCCCCGACAGGGAGGACGGAGACCCAGTACTTC.